The 3 T cell receptor beta chains in this list originate from one sample, sequenced in a study of blood T cell repertoires in COVID-19. Assay used: immunoSEQ multiplex PCR; TCRdb lists only in-frame clones, some missing. The sample lists more than 400,000 clones, about nine tenths occurring once. Material for sequencing was PBMCs or T cells enriched from blood (not recorded which). The receptor source for this set is a woman younger than 30 who had recovered from COVID-19.

The genes are TRBV2 and TRBJ1-2, with D possibly TRBD1 on 5 matching bases. The germline V and J ends were trimmed by 2 bases and 6 bases, with 16 bases remaining between them. Germline loops: CDR1 SNHLY, CDR2 FYNNEI. There are 15 residues in the CDR3. CDR3 coding DNA: TGTGCCAGCAGTGAACCGGGAGGGGCTGTAGATGGCTACACCTTC. Its protein product is CASSEPGGAVDGYTF.

The chain combines TRBV6-4 with TRBJ1-1; 9 bases match TRBD1. J was trimmed by 3 bases and V by 8 bases; bases with no gene match: 7. In germline, CDR1 is MRHNA, CDR2 SNTAGT. The CDR3 consists of 14 residues. CDR3 residues: CASRRDREDTEAFF. CDR3 nucleotides: TGTGCCAGCCGAAGGGACAGGGAGGACACTGAAGCTTTCTTT.

This clone showed up just once. The CDR3 DNA sequence: TGTGCCACCAGTGATTCGGGACAGGGGTCCTACGAGCAGTACTTC. The encoded protein is CATSDSGQGSYEQYF. The genes are TRBV24-1 and TRBJ2-7, with TRBD1 matching over 10 bases. Trimming removed 2 bases from V and 1 base from J; junction bases left unmatched: 1. There are 15 residues in the CDR3. Per the germline V gene, CDR1 is KGHDR and CDR2 is SFDVKD.